The T cell receptor beta chain under discussion was sequenced for a study of spatial heterogeneity in lung cancer. Study-level information: A unique TCR and UMI combination showed up more than ten times in raw reads, on average. Whole-study results and caveats: Blood contained ubiquitous expanded tumor TCRs more at resection than at follow-up.

MiXCR was run by TCRdb on the 5' RACE reads, yielding one entry per CDR3 protein. The data hold about 82,000 distinct CDR3 sequences, with around 12% observed a single time. In the case of this clonotype: The target antigen is unknown.

Time point noted: sample taken at primary tumor resection. No cell sorting; template was whole RNA from tumor, lung tissue or PBMC. From germline, CDR1 is SGHRS and CDR2 YFSETQ. This CDR3 contains 15 residues. With V trimmed by 0 bases and J by 2 bases, 5 bases remained unmatched. The TCR comes from a male donor with early-stage non-small cell lung cancer. This rearrangement joins TRBV5-1 to TRBJ2-7; 7 bases align to TRBD1. The sequencing here drew on PBMCs, taken at surgery. The CDR3 bases are TGCGCCAGCAGCTTGGGCCCGGGACAGACCTACGAGCAGTACTTC. Its translation: CASSLGPGQTYEQYF.